Following are 19 T cell receptor beta chains from one sample sequenced in a study of neurological immune-mediated disorders (dated by TCRdb to about 2019). Library method: 5' RACE. Instrument on record: Illumina HiSeq 2500. TCRdb cleaned the public reads at Q25 with fastp, built clones with MiXCR and kept in-frame beta chains. A single entry per CDR3 protein holds the most common genes and DNA from its merged rows. In all, the sample holds roughly 70,000 distinct CDR3 sequences, and around 5% of those were seen once. About 2.2% of the sample comes from the top ten. Specimen: PBMCs. These receptors were taken from a woman aged 70-85 years with multiple sclerosis.

This CDR3 reads CASSKEATGKPANTEAFF. The CDR3 DNA follows: TGTGCCAGTAGCAAAGAGGCGACAGGGAAGCCAGCGAACACTGAAGCTTTCTTT. The V gene is TRBV21-1, the J gene TRBJ1-1; the table's D call, TRBD1, was not checked against the DNA. TRBV21-1 is a listed pseudogene. The CDR3 is made up of 18 amino acids.

This clonotype occurred many times. J is TRBJ2-3 and V is TRBV7-9, with 7 bases that match TRBD2. V lost 3 bases and J lost 0; bases outside the gene matches: 3. The V gene's germline CDR1 is SEHNR and CDR2 FQNEAQ (reference sequence). The CDR3 sequence is 15 residues long. CDR3 in DNA: TGTGCCAGCAGCTTCGCTAGCGGAAGCACAGATACGCAGTATTTT. Translating gives CASSFASGSTDTQYF.

This clonotype was detected ten times or more. The rearrangement joins TRBV5-6 to TRBJ1-2; D might be TRBD1 (5 bases). V shed 3 bases and J shed 4 bases, with 7 bases lying between them. The CDR3 contains 12 residues. Germline V gene data show CDR1 as SGHDT and CDR2 as YYEEEE. The CDR3 DNA follows: TGTGCCAGCAGCTCGACAGCCTATGGCTACACCTTC. Translated, it gives CASSSTAYGYTF. Based on the CDR3 plus reference TRBV5-6 and TRBJ1-2, the full variable domain is DAGVTQSPTHLIKTRGQQVTLRCSPKSGHDTVSWYQQALGQGPQFIFQYYEEEERQRGNFPDRFSGHQFPNYSSELNVNALLLGDSALYLCASSSTAYGYTFGSGTRLTVV.

This clonotype was observed a few times. The J gene is TRBJ2-1, the V gene TRBV20-1, with TRBD1 identical over 9 bases. The CDR3 extends over 14 amino acids. Trimming removed 6 bases from V and 12 bases from J; junction bases left unmatched: 15. Germline V gene lookup returns CDR1 DFQATT and CDR2 SNEGSKA (reference sequence). The CDR3 DNA follows: TGCAGTGCCGACAGGGGGGATGAGGGATTTGGGCAGTTCTTC. This gives the protein CSADRGDEGFGQFF.

This clonotype has a count of ten or more. CDR3 bases: TGTGCCAGCAGCTCCAGGAGACAAGAGACCCAGTACTTC. Amino acids: CASSSRRQETQYF. This chain connects TRBV6-5 to TRBJ2-5; D is unclear. The germline V and J ends were trimmed by 6 bases and 2 bases, with 10 bases remaining between them. This CDR3 comprises 13 residues. Per the germline V gene, CDR1 is MNHEY and CDR2 is SVGAGI.

This clonotype was observed at least ten times. This chain uses TRBV5-6 with TRBJ1-1; 8 bases agree with TRBD1. CDR1 and CDR2 from the germline V gene are SGHDT and YYEEEE. The CDR3 has 16 amino acids. The ends lost 3 bases at V and 4 bases at J; junction bases unmatched: 11. The CDR3 spells CASSSTPQGAGTEAFF. In DNA form, the CDR3 reads TGTGCCAGCAGCTCAACCCCCCAGGGGGCGGGCACTGAAGCTTTCTTT. Looking up the rest from reference TRBV5-6 and TRBJ1-1 gives the full variable domain: DAGVTQSPTHLIKTRGQQVTLRCSPKSGHDTVSWYQQALGQGPQFIFQYYEEEERQRGNFPDRFSGHQFPNYSSELNVNALLLGDSALYLCASSSTPQGAGTEAFFGQGTRLTVV.

This clonotype was counted at least ten times. The gene calls are TRBV5-1 and TRBJ2-3; 7 bases fit TRBD2. The germline V gene has CDR1 SGHRS and CDR2 YFSETQ. The CDR3 runs to 14 residues. V shed 6 bases and J 2 bases; nucleotides not matched to a gene: 6. CDR3 loop: CASTTGGTTDTQYF. The CDR3 coding sequence is TGCGCCAGCACTACGGGAGGTACCACAGATACGCAGTATTTT.

The table lists this clonotype with many counts. The J gene is TRBJ2-5, the V gene TRBV4-1; D unclear. The germline V gene has CDR1 MGHRA and CDR2 YSYEKL. V gave up 0 bases and J gave up 2 bases, with 7 bases separating them. This CDR3 is built from 14 residues. The CDR3 region has the DNA TGCGCCAGCAGCCAAGAAGCCGGGCAAGAGACCCAGTACTTC. Its translation is CASSQEAGQETQYF.

This clonotype was detected many times. The V gene is TRBV5-1, the J gene TRBJ1-1, with D hard to call. Trimming left V 0 bases short and J 4 bases short, with 16 bases between. CDR1 is SGHRS and CDR2 is YFSETQ in the germline V gene. The CDR3 totals 16 residues. CDR3 in DNA: TGCGCCAGCAGCTTGGAAATTGGTTGGGGAGGCACTGAAGCTTTCTTT. Protein sequence: CASSLEIGWGGTEAFF.

In this sample, this clonotype turned up many times. J is TRBJ1-3 and V is TRBV5-6, with no clear D. The CDR3 loop spans 15 amino acids. Trimming shortened V by 4 bases and J by 2 bases, and 13 bases separated the two germline ends. Germline-derived CDR1 and CDR2 are SGHDT and YYEEEE. The CDR3 DNA follows: TGTGCCAGCAGCCTACTCGCCCAACCTGGAAACACCATATATTTT. Protein product: CASSLLAQPGNTIYF.

This clonotype has at least ten counts. The chain links TRBV6-5 to TRBJ2-1, with a weak D call TRBD2 (6 bases). This CDR3 is built from 17 residues. Trimming took 5 bases from V and 7 from J, leaving 24 bases between them. Germline loops: CDR1 MNHEY, CDR2 SVGAGI. The CDR3 nucleotides are TGTGCCAGCAGTGGCACCCGGTGGGGAGGTCTGTGGAATGAGCAGTTCTTC. It codes for CASSGTRWGGLWNEQFF.

This chain links TRBV7-9 with TRBJ2-2; possibly TRBD1 for D (6 bases). The V gene lost 5 bases and the J gene lost 1 base, with 17 bases spanning the gap. The CDR3 spans 17 residues. CDR1 is SEHNR and CDR2 is FQNEAQ in the germline V gene (reference sequence). DNA of the CDR3: TGTGCCAGCAGCGGAGGACAGCGGAGCGAGAACACCGGGGAGCTGTTTTTT. Its translation: CASSGGQRSENTGELFF.

This clonotype was detected only a few times. V and J are TRBV18 and TRBJ1-1, with D maybe TRBD1 (5 bases). Germline values: CDR1 KGHSH, CDR2 LQKENI. CDR3 length: 14 residues. Trimming left V 1 base short and J 4 bases short, with 10 bases between. The CDR3 sequence: CASSPLQGGTEAFF. Here the CDR3 DNA reads TGTGCCAGCTCACCACTTCAGGGAGGCACTGAAGCTTTCTTT. Drawing the rest from reference TRBV18 and TRBJ1-1, the complete variable domain is NAGVMQNPRHLVRRRGQEARLRCSPMKGHSHVYWYRQLPEEGLKFMVYLQKENIIDESGMPKERFSAEFPKEGPSILRIQQVVRGDSAAYFCASSPLQGGTEAFFGQGTRLTVV.

This clonotype was counted ten times or more. This chain joins TRBV12-3 or TRBV12-4 and TRBJ2-3; perhaps TRBD1 as D (5 bases). V lost 4 bases and J 6 bases, leaving 14 bases between the germline ends. The CDR3 length is 14 residues. The chain's CDR3 is CASSWLGPEDTQYF. The CDR3 DNA reads as TGTGCCAGCAGTTGGCTGGGGCCCGAGGATACGCAGTATTTT.

The J gene is TRBJ2-1, the V gene TRBV6-2 or TRBV6-3, with 10 bases identical to TRBD2. There are 15 residues in the CDR3. Germline V gene lookup returns CDR1 MNHEY and CDR2 SVGEGT. V lost 8 bases and J lost 4; bases outside the gene matches: 8. DNA of the CDR3: TGTGCCAGCGGCGACGGACTAGCGGATTACAATGAGCAGTTCTTC. This codes for CASGDGLADYNEQFF.

In this sample, this clonotype turned up many times. This chain uses TRBV29-1 with TRBJ2-1, with a tentative D call TRBD1 (6 bases). The CDR3 loop spans 13 amino acids. Germline CDR1 is SQVTM and CDR2 is ANQGSEA. V gave up 4 bases and J gave up 3 bases, with 10 bases separating them. The CDR3 DNA sequence: TGCAGCGTTGGGGGACACAGCTACAATGAGCAGTTCTTC. Translation gives CSVGGHSYNEQFF.

V and J are TRBV20-1 and TRBJ2-1; 9 bases are a match to TRBD2. Germline V gives CDR1 DFQATT, CDR2 SNEGSKA (reference sequence). The V gene end was trimmed by 6 bases and the J gene end by 6 bases; junction bases not matched to a gene: 12. This CDR3 region has 15 residues. The CDR3 DNA reads as TGCAGTGCAGGCCTGGGGGCGGGAGGGGTCAATGAGCAGTTCTTC. Protein sequence: CSAGLGAGGVNEQFF.

The genes are TRBV6-1 and TRBJ1-2, with TRBD1 matching 7 bases. This CDR3 is 15 amino acids long. Germline loops: CDR1 MNHNS, CDR2 SASEGT. V lost 8 bases to trimming and J lost 2 bases; unmatched junction nucleotides: 11. CDR3 sequence reads: CASYLVGTANYGYTF. Written as DNA, the CDR3 is TGTGCCAGCTACCTCGTCGGGACAGCAAACTATGGCTACACCTTC.

Comments on this clonotype: No conserved phenylalanine or tryptophan is present at the end of the CDR3, so a read error is the likely explanation. The rearrangement joins TRBV7-2 to TRBJ1-4; tentative D call: TRBD1 (5 bases). The germline CDR1 and CDR2 sequences are SGHTA and FQGNSA. V was clipped by 5 bases and J by 0 bases, with 10 bases between them. The CDR3 totals 15 residues. The CDR3 region is CASSPGPATNEKLFN. In nucleotides, the CDR3 is TGTGCCAGCAGCCCGGGACCGGCAACTAATGAAAAACTGTTTAAT.